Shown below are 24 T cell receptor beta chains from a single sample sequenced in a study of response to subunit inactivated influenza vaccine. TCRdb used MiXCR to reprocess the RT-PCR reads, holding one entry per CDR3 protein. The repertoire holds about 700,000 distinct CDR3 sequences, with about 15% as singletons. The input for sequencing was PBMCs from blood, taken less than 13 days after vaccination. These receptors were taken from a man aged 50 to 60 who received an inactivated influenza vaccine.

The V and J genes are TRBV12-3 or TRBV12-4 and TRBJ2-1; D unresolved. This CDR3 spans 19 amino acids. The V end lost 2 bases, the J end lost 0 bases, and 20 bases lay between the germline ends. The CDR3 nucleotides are TGTGCCAGCAGTTTATGGCGGCGTGGAAGTTGGTCCTCCTACAATGAGCAGTTCTTC. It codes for CASSLWRRGSWSSYNEQFF.

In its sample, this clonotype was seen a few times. The CDR3 DNA sequence: TGCAGTGCCTCAGCCCTAGCGGGAGCTAATGAGCAGTTCTTC. This encodes CSASALAGANEQFF. This chain joins TRBV20-1 and TRBJ2-1, with 10 positions matching TRBD2. Germline V gives CDR1 DFQATT, CDR2 SNEGSKA (reference sequence). The CDR3 contains 14 residues. J gave up 7 bases and V 6 bases, and 9 bases lay outside the gene matches.

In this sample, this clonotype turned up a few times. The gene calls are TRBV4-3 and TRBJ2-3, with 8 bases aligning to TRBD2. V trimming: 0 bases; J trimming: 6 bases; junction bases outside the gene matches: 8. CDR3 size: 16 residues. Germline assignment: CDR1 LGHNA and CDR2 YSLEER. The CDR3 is CASSQEDGGARDTQYF. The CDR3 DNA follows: TGCGCCAGCAGCCAAGAAGACGGGGGGGCGAGGGATACGCAGTATTTT.

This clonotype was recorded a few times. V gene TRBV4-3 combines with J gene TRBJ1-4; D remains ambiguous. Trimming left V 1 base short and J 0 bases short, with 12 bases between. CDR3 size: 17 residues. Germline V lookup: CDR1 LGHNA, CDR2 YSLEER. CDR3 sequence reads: CASSQGYVASTNEKLFF. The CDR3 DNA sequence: TGCGCCAGCAGCCAAGGATACGTTGCATCAACTAATGAAAAACTGTTTTTT.

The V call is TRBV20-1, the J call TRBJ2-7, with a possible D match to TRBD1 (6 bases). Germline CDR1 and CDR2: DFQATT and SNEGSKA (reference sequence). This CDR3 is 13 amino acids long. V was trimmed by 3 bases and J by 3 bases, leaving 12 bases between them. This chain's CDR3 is CSARDSDFYEQYF. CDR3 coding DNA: TGCAGTGCTAGGGACAGCGATTTCTACGAGCAGTACTTC.

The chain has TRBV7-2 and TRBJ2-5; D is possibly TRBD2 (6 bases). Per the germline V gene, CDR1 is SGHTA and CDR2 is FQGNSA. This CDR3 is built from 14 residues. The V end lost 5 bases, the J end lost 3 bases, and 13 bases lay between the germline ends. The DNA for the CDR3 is TGTGCCAGCAGCCTGGGGGTAGCGGAAGAGACCCAGTACTTC. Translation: CASSLGVAEETQYF.

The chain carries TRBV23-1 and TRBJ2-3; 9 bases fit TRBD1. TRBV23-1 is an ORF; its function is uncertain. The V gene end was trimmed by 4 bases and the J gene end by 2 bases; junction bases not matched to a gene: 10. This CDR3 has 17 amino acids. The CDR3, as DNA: TGCGCCAGCAGTCCGAGGTCTGGGACAGGGATCACAGATACGCAGTATTTT. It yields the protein CASSPRSGTGITDTQYF.

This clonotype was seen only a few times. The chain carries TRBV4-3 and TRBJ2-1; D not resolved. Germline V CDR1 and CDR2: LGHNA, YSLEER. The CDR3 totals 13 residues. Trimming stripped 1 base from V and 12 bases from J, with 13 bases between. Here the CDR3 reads CASSQGARMGQFF. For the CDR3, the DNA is TGCGCCAGCAGCCAAGGAGCGCGGATGGGGCAGTTCTTC.

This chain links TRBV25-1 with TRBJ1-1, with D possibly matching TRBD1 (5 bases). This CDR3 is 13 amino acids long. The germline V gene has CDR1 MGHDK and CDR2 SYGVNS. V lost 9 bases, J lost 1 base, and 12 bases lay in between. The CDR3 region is CASNNGGNTEAFF. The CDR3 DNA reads TGTGCCAGTAACAACGGGGGGAACACTGAAGCTTTCTTT. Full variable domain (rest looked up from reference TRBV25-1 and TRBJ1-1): EADIYQTPRYLVIGTGKKITLECSQTMGHDKMYWYQQDPGMELHLIHYSYGVNSTEKGDLSSESTVSRIRTEHFPLTLESARPSHTSQYLCASNNGGNTEAFFGQGTRLTVV.

Here the CDR3 reads CASSRATGETQYF. Here the CDR3 DNA reads TGTGCCAGCAGTCGAGCGACCGGGGAGACCCAGTACTTC. This sequence joins TRBV6-1 and TRBJ2-5; D gene unclear. Trimming cost V 5 bases and J 5 bases, with 12 bases left between them. Germline loops: CDR1 MNHNS, CDR2 SASEGT. The CDR3 length is 13 residues.

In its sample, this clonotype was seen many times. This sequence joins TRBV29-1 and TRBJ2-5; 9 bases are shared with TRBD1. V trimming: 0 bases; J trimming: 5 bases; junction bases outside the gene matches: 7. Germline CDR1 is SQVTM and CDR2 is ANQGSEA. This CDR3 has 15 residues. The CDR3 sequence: CSVEEMADRGETQYF. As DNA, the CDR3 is TGCAGCGTTGAAGAAATGGCCGACAGGGGGGAGACCCAGTACTTC.

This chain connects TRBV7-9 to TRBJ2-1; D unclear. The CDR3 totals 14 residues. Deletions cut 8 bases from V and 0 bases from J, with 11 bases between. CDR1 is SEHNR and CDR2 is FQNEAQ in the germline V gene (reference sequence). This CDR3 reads CASRNRISYNEQFF. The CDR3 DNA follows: TGTGCCAGCCGGAACAGAATCTCCTACAATGAGCAGTTCTTC.

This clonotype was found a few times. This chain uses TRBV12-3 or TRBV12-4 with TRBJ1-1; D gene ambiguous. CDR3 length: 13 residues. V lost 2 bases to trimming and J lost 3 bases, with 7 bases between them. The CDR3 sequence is CASSLFQDTEAFF. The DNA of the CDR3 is TGTGCCAGCAGTTTATTCCAGGACACTGAAGCTTTCTTT.

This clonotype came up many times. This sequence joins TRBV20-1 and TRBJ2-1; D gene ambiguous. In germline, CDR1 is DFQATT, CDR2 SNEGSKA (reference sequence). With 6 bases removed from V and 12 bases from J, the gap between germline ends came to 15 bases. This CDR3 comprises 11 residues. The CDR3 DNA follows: TGCAGTGCGCCCATTTATCCTTCGCAGTTCTTC. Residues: CSAPIYPSQFF.

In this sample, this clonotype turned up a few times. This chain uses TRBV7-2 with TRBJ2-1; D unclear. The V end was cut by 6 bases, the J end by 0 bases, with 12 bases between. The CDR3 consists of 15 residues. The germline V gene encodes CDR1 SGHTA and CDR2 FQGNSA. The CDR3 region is CASSPRTDSYNEQFF. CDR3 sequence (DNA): TGTGCCAGCAGTCCTAGGACGGACTCCTACAATGAGCAGTTCTTC. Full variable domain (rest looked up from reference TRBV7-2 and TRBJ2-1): GAGVSQSPSNKVTEKGKDVELRCDPISGHTALYWYRQSLGQGLEFLIYFQGNSAPDKSGLPSDRFSAERTGGSVSTLTIQRTQQEDSAVYLCASSPRTDSYNEQFFGPGTRLTVL.

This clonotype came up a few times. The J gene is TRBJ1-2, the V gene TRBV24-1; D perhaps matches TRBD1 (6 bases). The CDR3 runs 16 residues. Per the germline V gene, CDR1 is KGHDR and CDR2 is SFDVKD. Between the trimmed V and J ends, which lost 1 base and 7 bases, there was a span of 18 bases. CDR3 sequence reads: CATSDFPSGGRSGYTF. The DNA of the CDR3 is TGTGCCACCAGTGATTTTCCGTCCGGGGGGCGGAGTGGCTACACCTTC.

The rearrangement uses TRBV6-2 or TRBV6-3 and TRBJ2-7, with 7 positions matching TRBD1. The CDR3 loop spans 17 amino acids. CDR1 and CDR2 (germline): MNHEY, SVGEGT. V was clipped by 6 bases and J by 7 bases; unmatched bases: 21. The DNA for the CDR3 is TGTGCCAGCAGCAGGACCCGAGGTTGGCAGGGGGTGGTGGAGCAGTACTTC. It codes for CASSRTRGWQGVVEQYF.

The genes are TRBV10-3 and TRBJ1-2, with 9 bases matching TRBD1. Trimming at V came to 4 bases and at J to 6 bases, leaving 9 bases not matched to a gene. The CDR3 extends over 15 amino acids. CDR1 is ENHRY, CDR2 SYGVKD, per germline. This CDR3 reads CAISGGQGPFNGYTF. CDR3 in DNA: TGTGCCATCAGTGGGGGACAGGGACCTTTTAATGGCTACACCTTC.

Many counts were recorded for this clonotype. The CDR3 coding sequence is TGTGCCAGCAGTTTCCGGGGGCGGGAGACCCAGTACTTC. Amino acids: CASSFRGRETQYF. This chain links TRBV12-3 or TRBV12-4 with TRBJ2-5, with D possibly being TRBD1 or TRBD2 (6 bases each). The CDR3 is made up of 13 amino acids. V was shortened by 3 bases and J by 5 bases, with 10 bases between the two germline ends.

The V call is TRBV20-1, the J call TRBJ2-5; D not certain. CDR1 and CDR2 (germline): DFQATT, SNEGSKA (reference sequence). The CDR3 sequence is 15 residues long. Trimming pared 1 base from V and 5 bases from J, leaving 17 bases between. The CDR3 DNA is TGCAGTGCTAGAGGTGATCGGCGAGCTCCGGAGACCCAGTACTTC. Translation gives CSARGDRRAPETQYF.

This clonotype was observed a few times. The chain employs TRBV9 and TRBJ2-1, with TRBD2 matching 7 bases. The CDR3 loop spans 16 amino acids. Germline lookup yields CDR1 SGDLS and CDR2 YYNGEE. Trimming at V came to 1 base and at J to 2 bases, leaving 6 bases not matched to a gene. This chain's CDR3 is CASSVQAGTTYNEQFF. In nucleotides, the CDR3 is TGTGCCAGCAGCGTACAGGCCGGGACTACCTACAATGAGCAGTTCTTC. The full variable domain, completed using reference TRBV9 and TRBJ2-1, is DSGVTQTPKHLITATGQRVTLRCSPRSGDLSVYWYQQSLDQGLQFLIQYYNGEERAKGNILERFSAQQFPDLHSELNLSSLELGDSALYFCASSVQAGTTYNEQFFGPGTRLTVL.

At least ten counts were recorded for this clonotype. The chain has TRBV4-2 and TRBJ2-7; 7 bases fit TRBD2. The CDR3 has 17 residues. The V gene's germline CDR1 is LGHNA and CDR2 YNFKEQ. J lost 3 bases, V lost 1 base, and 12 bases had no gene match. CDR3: CASSQGVLGLADYEQYF. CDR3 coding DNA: TGTGCCAGCAGCCAAGGGGTATTGGGGCTAGCGGACTACGAGCAGTACTTC.

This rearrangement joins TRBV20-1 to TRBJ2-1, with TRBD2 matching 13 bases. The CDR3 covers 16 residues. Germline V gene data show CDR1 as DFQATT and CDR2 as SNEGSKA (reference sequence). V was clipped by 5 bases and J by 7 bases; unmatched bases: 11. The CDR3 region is CSARRRTSGRRNEQFF. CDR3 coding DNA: TGCAGTGCTCGCCGGCGGACTAGCGGGAGAAGGAATGAGCAGTTCTTC.

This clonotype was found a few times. The CDR3 here is CASSQENTGGNEQFF. The DNA for the CDR3 is TGCGCCAGCAGCCAAGAGAACACAGGGGGAAATGAGCAGTTCTTC. The chain uses TRBV4-1 and TRBJ2-1; TRBD1 matches 8 bases. V was pared by 0 bases and J by 7 bases, with 5 bases of the junction left unmatched. The CDR3 is made up of 15 amino acids. The germline gives CDR1 MGHRA, CDR2 YSYEKL.